Listed below are T cell receptor beta chains from one sample, sequenced in a study of cytomegalovirus exposure and HLA in healthy donors. Using immunoSEQ multiplex PCR, the repertoire was profiled, and TCRdb retains in-frame clones only, with some absent. The sample lists more than 60,000 clones, less than 80% occurring once. Sequenced input: PBMCs. The source of these receptors is a middle-aged woman in good health and CMV-seropositive. Each CDR3 is given with its conserved first and last residue. Fields, in order: CDR3 DNA, CDR3 protein, CDR3 length, D gene, V gene, J gene, clone size. The D gene is left open where the match is weak. Size is stated for part of the rows, as once, few or many counts, or as a class when the clone is expanded.

TGTGCCAGCTACATCCCCGGAGGTGAGCAGTTCTTC	CASYIPGGEQFF	12	-	TRBV2	TRBJ2-1	-
TGCAGCGGAGCCGGGACTAGCGGGGGAAGAGCCAAAAACATTCAGTACTTC	CSGAGTSGGRAKNIQYF	17	TRBD2	TRBV29-1	TRBJ2-4	once
TGCGCCAGCAGCTTGATTGCGGACAATGAGCAGTTCTTC	CASSLIADNEQFF	13	-	TRBV5-1	TRBJ2-1	-
TGTGCCAGCAGCGCGGGACCCCATACTGTCGCAGCTTTCTTT	CASSAGPHTVAAFF	14	-	TRBV7-2	TRBJ1-1	-
TGTGCCAGCACCTCGGGCGGCGGGGGGTCCAATGAGCAGTTCTTC	CASTSGGGGSNEQFF	15	TRBD2	TRBV6-1	TRBJ2-1	-
TGTGCCAGCAGTTACAACGGACAGATCAATCAGCCCCAGCATTTT	CASSYNGQINQPQHF	15	-	TRBV6-5	TRBJ1-5	-
TGTGCCAGTAGTATCGGGACAGGGGGTCGCTACGAGCAGTACTTC	CASSIGTGGRYEQYF	15	TRBD1	TRBV19	TRBJ2-7	-
TGTGCCAGCAGCTTGCGGGACAGGGGGTCAGAAAAACTGTTTTTT	CASSLRDRGSEKLFF	15	TRBD1	TRBV5-4	TRBJ1-4	few
TGTGCCAGTAGTCCGACAGGGGGCAACTATGGCTACACCTTC	CASSPTGGNYGYTF	14	TRBD1	TRBV19	TRBJ1-2	-
TGTGCCATCACCGCCGGGACAGGGGCTACCGGGGAGCTGTTTTTT	CAITAGTGATGELFF	15	TRBD1	TRBV10-3	TRBJ2-2	-
TGTGCCACCAGTCTTACTGCAACTAATGAAAAACTGTTTTTT	CATSLTATNEKLFF	14	-	TRBV6-1	TRBJ1-4	-
TGTGCCAGCAGCTCGGGACTAGCGAATGAGCAGTTCTTC	CASSSGLANEQFF	13	TRBD2	TRBV7-3	TRBJ2-1	-
TGTGCCAGCGCCGCAGGCCGCGGCAGGGATTGGTCTGGGGCCAACGTCCTGACTTTC	CASAAGRGRDWSGANVLTF	19	-	TRBV2	TRBJ2-6	-
TGTGCCAGCAGCCAAACAGGGGCGCAAGGCTACACCTTC	CASSQTGAQGYTF	13	TRBD1	TRBV7-9	TRBJ1-2	-
TGCGCCAGCAGCCAACAGGGGAACTATGGCTACACCTTC	CASSQQGNYGYTF	13	-	TRBV4-1	TRBJ1-2	-
TGCAGCGTCCAGAACTATGGCTACACCTTC	CSVQNYGYTF	10	-	TRBV29-1	TRBJ1-2	few
TGTGCCAGCAGTCCCTGGGTAGCGGGGAACAATGAGCAGTTCTTC	CASSPWVAGNNEQFF	15	TRBD2	TRBV28	TRBJ2-1	-
TGCGCCAGCAGCCAAAACGCGGGGGGGTATCAGTTCTTC	CASSQNAGGYQFF	13	TRBD2	TRBV4-1	TRBJ2-1	-
TGTGCCAGCAGTGACTCCGGGGAGCTGTTTTTT	CASSDSGELFF	11	-	TRBV6-1	TRBJ2-2	-
TGTGCCAGCTCACCGACAGGGGATAATTCACCCCTCCACTTT	CASSPTGDNSPLHF	14	TRBD1	TRBV18	TRBJ1-6	few
TGTGCCAGCAACGGACTTCAGATTAGCAATCAGCCCCAGCATTTT	CASNGLQISNQPQHF	15	-	TRBV28	TRBJ1-5	-
TGCGCCAGCAGCCAGAGGGAAACTGACAGGGAGTACGAGCAGTACTTC	CASSQRETDREYEQYF	16	TRBD1	TRBV4-1	TRBJ2-7	-
TGTGCCAGTCTACTTATGATGAACACTGAAGCTTTCTTT	CASLLMMNTEAFF	13	-	TRBV28	TRBJ1-1	-
TGTGCCAGCAGCTTACGGACAGGGGAAAATGAAAAACTGTTTTTT	CASSLRTGENEKLFF	15	TRBD1	TRBV5-4	TRBJ1-4	-